This T cell receptor beta chain derives from a study of control samples from healthy donors and cancer patients. Germline values: CDR1 SGHDN, CDR2 FVKESK. The CDR3 spans 13 residues. Trimming removed 5 bases from V and 2 bases from J, with 9 bases in between. Profiling relied on immunoSEQ multiplex PCR, and the TCRdb table lists in-frame clones only, not all of them. The table has 120,000 to 150,000 clones, more than 85% seen once. The chain uses TRBV14 and TRBJ1-2; D is unclear. The sample taken for sequencing was blood. The clonotype comes from a young man in good health. The CDR3 nucleotides read TGTGCCAGCAGCTACACAGTCAACTATGGCTACACCTTC. The encoded protein is CASSYTVNYGYTF.